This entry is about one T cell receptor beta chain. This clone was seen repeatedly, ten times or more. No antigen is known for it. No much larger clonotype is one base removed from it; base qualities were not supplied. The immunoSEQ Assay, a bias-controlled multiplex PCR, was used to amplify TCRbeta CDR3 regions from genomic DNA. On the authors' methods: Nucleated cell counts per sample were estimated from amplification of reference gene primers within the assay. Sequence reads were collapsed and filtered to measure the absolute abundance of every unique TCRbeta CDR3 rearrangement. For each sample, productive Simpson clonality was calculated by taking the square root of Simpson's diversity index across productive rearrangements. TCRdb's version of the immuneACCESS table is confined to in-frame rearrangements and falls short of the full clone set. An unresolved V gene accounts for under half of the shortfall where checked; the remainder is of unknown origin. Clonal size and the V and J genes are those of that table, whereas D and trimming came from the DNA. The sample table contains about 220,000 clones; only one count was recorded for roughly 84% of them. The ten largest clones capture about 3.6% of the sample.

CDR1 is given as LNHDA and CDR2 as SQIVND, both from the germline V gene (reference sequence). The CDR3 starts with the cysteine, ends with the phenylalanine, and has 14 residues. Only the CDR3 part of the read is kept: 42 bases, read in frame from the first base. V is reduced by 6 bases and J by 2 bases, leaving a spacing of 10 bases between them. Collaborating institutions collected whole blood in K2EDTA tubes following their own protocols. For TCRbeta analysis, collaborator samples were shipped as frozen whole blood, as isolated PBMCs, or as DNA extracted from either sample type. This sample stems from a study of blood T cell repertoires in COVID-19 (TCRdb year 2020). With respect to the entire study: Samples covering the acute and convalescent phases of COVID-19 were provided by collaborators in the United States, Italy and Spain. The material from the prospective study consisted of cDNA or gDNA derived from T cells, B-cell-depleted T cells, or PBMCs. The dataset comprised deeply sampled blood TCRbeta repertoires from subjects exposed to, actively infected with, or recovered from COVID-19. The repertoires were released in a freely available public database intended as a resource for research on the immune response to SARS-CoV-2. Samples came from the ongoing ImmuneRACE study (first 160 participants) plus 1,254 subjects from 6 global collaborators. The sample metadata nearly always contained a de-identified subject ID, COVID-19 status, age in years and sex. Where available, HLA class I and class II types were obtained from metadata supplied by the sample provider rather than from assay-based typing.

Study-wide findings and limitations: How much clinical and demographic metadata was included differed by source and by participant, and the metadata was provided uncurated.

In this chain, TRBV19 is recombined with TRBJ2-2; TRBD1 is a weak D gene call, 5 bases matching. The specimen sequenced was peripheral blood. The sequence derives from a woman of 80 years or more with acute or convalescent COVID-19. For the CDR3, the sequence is CASRRQINTGELFF. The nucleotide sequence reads TGTGCCAGTAGGAGACAGATAAACACCGGGGAGCTGTTTTTT. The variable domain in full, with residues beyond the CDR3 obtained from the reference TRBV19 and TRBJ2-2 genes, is DGGITQSPKYLFRKEGQNVTLSCEQNLNHDAMYWYRQDPGQGLRLIYYSQIVNDFQKGDIAEGYSVSREKKESFPLTVTSAQKNPTAFYLCASRRQINTGELFFGEGSRLTVL.